These 20 T cell receptor beta chains originate from one sample sequenced in a study of regulatory T cells in long-lasting Graves disease. The TCR beta library used iRepertoire HTBI primers with Arm-PCR amplification of CDR3. TCRdb called the multiplex PCR reads again in MiXCR, with one record for every CDR3 protein. The sample lists roughly 400,000 distinct CDR3 sequences, approximately 22% occurring once. Specified time point: persistent/refractory GD, antithyroid drugs over 5 years with positive TRAb. RNA extracted from PBMCs served as the sequencing template. The sample here was peripheral blood mononuclear cells (PBMCs), taken when the disease was refractory, from a patient treated with antithyroid drugs. These receptors came from a female donor with Graves disease.

The genes are TRBV29-1 and TRBJ2-1; D might be TRBD1 or TRBD2, each matching 5 bases. Germline V gene data show CDR1 as SQVTM and CDR2 as ANQGSEA. V lost 3 bases to trimming and J lost 9 bases, with 24 bases between them. This CDR3 region has 16 residues. The CDR3 coding sequence is TGCAGCGTTGATCCATCTAGTCTTAGCAGGGACGTTGAGCAGTTCTTC. Its translation is CSVDPSSLSRDVEQFF.

This clonotype was found many times. The chain carries TRBV2 and TRBJ2-2, with D tentatively TRBD2 (7 bases). The V gene lost 7 bases and the J gene lost 2 bases, with 23 bases spanning the gap. The CDR3 covers 18 residues. Germline V gene data show CDR1 as SNHLY and CDR2 as FYNNEI. The CDR3 loop is CASNYLEGEGKNTGELFF. CDR3 bases: TGTGCCAGCAACTACCTGGAGGGGGAGGGTAAAAACACCGGGGAGCTGTTTTTT.

As regards this clonotype: A much larger clone lies a single base off, so this may be a read error. The J gene is TRBJ2-7, the V gene TRBV6-1; D tentatively reads TRBD1 or TRBD2 (5 bases each). Germline CDR1 and CDR2: MNHNS and SASEGT. The CDR3 sequence is 14 residues long. CDR3 amino acids: CTSSPRDGAYEQYF. The DNA of the CDR3 is TGTACCAGCAGTCCCCGGGACGGAGCCTACGAGCAGTACTTC.

This clonotype was counted many times. The rearrangement joins TRBV2 to TRBJ2-4; 9 bases line up with TRBD2. The CDR3 consists of 18 residues. Looked up from germline, CDR1 is SNHLY and CDR2 is FYNNEI. The V gene end was trimmed by 2 bases and the J gene end by 1 base; junction bases not matched to a gene: 9. The DNA of the CDR3 is TGTGCCAGCAGTGAATCCTTGGGGCGGGAGGGTGCCAAAAACATTCAGTACTTC. Translated, it gives CASSESLGREGAKNIQYF.

This clonotype was seen repeatedly, ten times or more. The V call is TRBV7-9, the J call TRBJ1-4, with a possible D match to TRBD1 (5 bases). The length of the CDR3 is 15 residues. Per germline, CDR1 SEHNR and CDR2 FQNEAQ (reference sequence). V gave up 4 bases and J gave up 0 bases, with 9 bases separating them. The DNA for the CDR3 is TGTGCCAGCAGCTCGGGACCGTCAACTAATGAAAAACTGTTTTTT. Translation gives CASSSGPSTNEKLFF.

This clonotype has ten or more counts. V usage is TRBV28 and J usage is TRBJ2-2, with D uncertain. V lost 2 bases to trimming and J lost 0 bases, with 7 bases between them. The CDR3 is 15 amino acids. Germline CDR1 reads MDHEN; CDR2 reads SYDVKM. CDR3 nucleotides: TGTGCCAGCAGTTTAACGCCCGCGAACACCGGGGAGCTGTTTTTT. This translates into CASSLTPANTGELFF.

As regards this clonotype: One end of the junction fails to match germline, which may point to a read error. The chain carries TRBV10-3 and TRBJ1-1; D is uncertain. This CDR3 contains 10 residues. CDR1 ENHRY and CDR2 SYGVKD come from the germline V gene. The CDR3 bases are TGTGCCACCGGGAACACTGGAGCTTTCTTT. Translating it yields CATGNTGAFF.

Regarding this clonotype: This could be a read error, since a much larger clone is one nucleotide away. CDR3 amino acids: CASWDSSPYEQYF. CDR3 bases: TGTGCCTCCTGGGACTCTTCACCCTACGAGCAGTACTTC. The V gene is TRBV28, the J gene TRBJ2-7, with a weak D call TRBD2 (6 bases). The CDR3 is 13 residues long. Trimming removed 11 bases from V and 2 bases from J, with 16 bases in between. Germline CDR1 MDHEN, CDR2 SYDVKM.

This clonotype has at least ten counts. The rearrangement uses TRBV20-1 and TRBJ2-5, with 7 bases matching TRBD2. V gave up 4 bases and J gave up 2 bases; unmatched junction bases: 4. Germline V CDR1 and CDR2: DFQATT, SNEGSKA (reference sequence). The CDR3 has 13 amino acids. CDR3: CSATGRAQETQYF. As DNA, the CDR3 is TGCAGTGCTACAGGGAGGGCACAAGAGACCCAGTACTTC.

This clonotype was detected only a few times. The rearrangement links TRBV14 to TRBJ2-1; maybe TRBD2 (5 bases). The germline V and J ends were trimmed by 3 bases and 4 bases, with 13 bases remaining between them. Looked up from germline, CDR1 is SGHDN and CDR2 is FVKESK. CDR3 length: 15 residues. This CDR3 reads CASSQVSVYYNEQFF. In nucleotides, the CDR3 is TGTGCCAGCAGCCAGGTTAGCGTCTATTACAATGAGCAGTTCTTC.

This clonotype showed up many times. J is TRBJ1-5 and V is TRBV15; D unresolved. V was trimmed by 0 bases and J by 0 bases, leaving 3 bases between them. The CDR3 extends over 14 amino acids. Germline assignment: CDR1 LNHNV and CDR2 YYDKDF (reference sequence). CDR3 nucleotide sequence: TGTGCCACCAGCAGAGACCGTAGCAATCAGCCCCAGCATTTT. Translated: CATSRDRSNQPQHF.

This clonotype was detected ten times or more. This chain uses TRBV27 with TRBJ2-6, with D unresolved. Germline V CDR1 and CDR2: MNHEY, SMNVEV (reference sequence). This CDR3 contains 13 residues. Deletions cut 8 bases from V and 0 bases from J, with 5 bases between. In DNA, the CDR3 is TGTGCCAGCCTCAGCTCTGGGGCCAACGTCCTGACTTTC. It is translated as CASLSSGANVLTF.

This clonotype was seen more than once but under ten times. V usage is TRBV30 and J usage is TRBJ1-3; D call uncertain. CDR1 GTSNPN and CDR2 SVGIG come from the germline V gene (reference sequence). Trimming took off 2 bases at V and 0 bases at J, with 11 bases between the two ends. The CDR3 is 15 residues long. CDR3: CAWSTKQFSGNTIYF. DNA of the CDR3: TGTGCCTGGAGTACGAAACAGTTCTCTGGAAACACCATATATTTT.

The gene calls are TRBV3-1 and TRBJ1-6; D uncertain. V dropped 3 bases and J dropped 6 bases, with 9 bases sitting between them. CDR1 and CDR2 (germline): LGHDT, YNNKEL (reference sequence). The CDR3 loop spans 14 amino acids. This chain's CDR3 is CASSQSQSNSPLHF. The CDR3 nucleotides are TGTGCCAGCAGCCAGAGCCAGAGTAATTCACCCCTCCACTTT.

There are many counts of this clonotype. The V call is TRBV4-2, the J call TRBJ2-5; D gene ambiguous. Trimming left V 3 bases short and J 3 bases short, with 11 bases between. Germline V gene sequence: CDR1 LGHNA, CDR2 YNFKEQ. The CDR3 runs 14 residues. CDR3 region: CASSHGLQKETQYF. CDR3 sequence (DNA): TGTGCCAGCAGCCACGGCCTCCAAAAAGAGACCCAGTACTTC.

The chain combines TRBV11-2 with TRBJ2-1; D unresolved. V was trimmed by 1 base and J by 0 bases, leaving 7 bases between them. The CDR3 is 15 residues long. The germline gives CDR1 SGHAT, CDR2 FQNNGV. The CDR3 DNA sequence: TGTGCCAGCAGCTTAGTGGGGTTCTCCTACAATGAGCAGTTCTTC. It is translated as CASSLVGFSYNEQFF.

The chain uses TRBV6-5 and TRBJ1-2; possible D gene TRBD1, 5 bases. The V and J ends lost 0 bases and 6 bases respectively, with 11 bases between them. Germline values: CDR1 MNHEY, CDR2 SVGAGI. This CDR3 is built from 14 residues. CDR3 nucleotides: TGTGCCAGCAGTTACTCGGACCCGGGGGATGGCTACACCTTC. Its translation: CASSYSDPGDGYTF.

This clonotype was seen many times. V usage is TRBV20-1 and J usage is TRBJ2-7; the D gene is possibly TRBD1 (6 bases). This CDR3 region has 12 residues. Per the germline V gene, CDR1 is DFQATT and CDR2 is SNEGSKA (reference sequence). Trimming stripped 5 bases from V and 2 bases from J, with 10 bases between. The CDR3 region is CSARDMTYEQYF. Here the CDR3 DNA reads TGCAGTGCTCGGGACATGACCTACGAGCAGTACTTC.

This chain connects TRBV9 to TRBJ1-6; D remains ambiguous. This CDR3 spans 15 amino acids. Germline assignment: CDR1 SGDLS and CDR2 YYNGEE. With 0 bases removed from V and 9 bases from J, the gap between germline ends came to 13 bases. The CDR3 region is CASSVESGIGSPLHF. In nucleotides, the CDR3 is TGTGCCAGCAGCGTAGAGTCCGGGATTGGTTCACCCCTCCACTTT.

This clonotype was found many times. The chain uses TRBV6-1 and TRBJ2-5; possibly TRBD1 for D (6 bases). V lost 4 bases and J lost 4, with 10 bases in between. The CDR3 extends over 13 amino acids. In germline, CDR1 is MNHNS, CDR2 SASEGT. CDR3 sequence reads: CASSATGPETQYF. The CDR3 nucleotides read TGTGCCAGCAGTGCTACAGGGCCAGAGACCCAGTACTTC.